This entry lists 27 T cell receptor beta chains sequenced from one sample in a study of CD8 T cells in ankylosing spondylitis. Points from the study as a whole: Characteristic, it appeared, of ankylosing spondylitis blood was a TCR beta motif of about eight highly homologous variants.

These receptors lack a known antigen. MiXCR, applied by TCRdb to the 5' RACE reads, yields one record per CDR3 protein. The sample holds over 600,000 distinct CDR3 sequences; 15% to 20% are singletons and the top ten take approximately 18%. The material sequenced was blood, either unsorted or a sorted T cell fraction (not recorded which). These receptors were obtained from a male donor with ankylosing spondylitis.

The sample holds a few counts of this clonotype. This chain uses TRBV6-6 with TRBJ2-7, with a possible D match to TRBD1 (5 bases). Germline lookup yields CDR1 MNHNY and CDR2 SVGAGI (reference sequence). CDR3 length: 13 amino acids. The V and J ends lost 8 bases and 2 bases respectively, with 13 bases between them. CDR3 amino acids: CASWGQGTYEQYF. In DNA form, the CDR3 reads TGTGCCAGCTGGGGTCAGGGAACCTACGAGCAGTACTTC.

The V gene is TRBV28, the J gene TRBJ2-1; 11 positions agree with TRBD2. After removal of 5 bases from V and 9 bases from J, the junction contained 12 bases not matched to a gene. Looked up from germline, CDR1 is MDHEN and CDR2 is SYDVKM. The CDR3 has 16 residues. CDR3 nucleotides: TGTGCCAGCAGTACCCCGACTAGCGGGAAGGAGGGTGAGCAGTTCTTC. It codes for CASSTPTSGKEGEQFF.

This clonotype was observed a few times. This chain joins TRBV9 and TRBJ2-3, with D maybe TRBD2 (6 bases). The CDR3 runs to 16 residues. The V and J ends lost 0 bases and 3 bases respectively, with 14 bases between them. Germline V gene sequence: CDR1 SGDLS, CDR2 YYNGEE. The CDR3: CASSVVTGASTDTQYF. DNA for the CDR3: TGTGCCAGCAGCGTAGTAACGGGAGCATCGACAGATACGCAGTATTTT.

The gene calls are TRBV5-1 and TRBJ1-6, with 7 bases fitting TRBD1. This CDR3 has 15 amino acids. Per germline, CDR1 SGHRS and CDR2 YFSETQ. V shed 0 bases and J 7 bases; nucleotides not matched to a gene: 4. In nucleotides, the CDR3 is TGCGCCAGCAGCTTGGGGGACAGCCAAAATTCACCCCTCCACTTT. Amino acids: CASSLGDSQNSPLHF.

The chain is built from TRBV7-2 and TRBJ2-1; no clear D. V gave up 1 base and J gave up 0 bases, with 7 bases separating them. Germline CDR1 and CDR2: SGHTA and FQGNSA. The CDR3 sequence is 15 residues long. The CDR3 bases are TGTGCCAGCAGCTTAGGGAGTGCCTCCTACAATGAGCAGTTCTTC. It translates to CASSLGSASYNEQFF. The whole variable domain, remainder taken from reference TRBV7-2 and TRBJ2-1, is GAGVSQSPSNKVTEKGKDVELRCDPISGHTALYWYRQSLGQGLEFLIYFQGNSAPDKSGLPSDRFSAERTGGSVSTLTIQRTQQEDSAVYLCASSLGSASYNEQFFGPGTRLTVL.

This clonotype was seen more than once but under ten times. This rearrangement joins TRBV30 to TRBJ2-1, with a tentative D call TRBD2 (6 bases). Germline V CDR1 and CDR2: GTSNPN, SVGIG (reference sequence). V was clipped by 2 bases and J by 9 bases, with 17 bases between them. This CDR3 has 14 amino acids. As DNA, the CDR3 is TGTGCCTGGAGTATTGGGGGGACCGCCGGTGAGCAGTTCTTC. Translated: CAWSIGGTAGEQFF.

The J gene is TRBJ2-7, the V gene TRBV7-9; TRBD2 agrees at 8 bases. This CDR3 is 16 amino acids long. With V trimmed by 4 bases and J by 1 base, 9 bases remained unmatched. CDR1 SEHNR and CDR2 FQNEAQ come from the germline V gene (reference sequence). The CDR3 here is CASSSLGAGVSYEQYF. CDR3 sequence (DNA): TGTGCCAGCAGCTCTCTCGGAGCGGGGGTGTCCTACGAGCAGTACTTC.

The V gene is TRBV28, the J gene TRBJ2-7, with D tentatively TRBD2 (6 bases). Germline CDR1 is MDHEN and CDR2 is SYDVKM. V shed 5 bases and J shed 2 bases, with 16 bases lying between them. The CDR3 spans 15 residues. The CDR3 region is CASSPAGTATYEQYF. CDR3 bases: TGTGCCAGCAGTCCAGCCGGGACTGCGACCTACGAGCAGTACTTC.

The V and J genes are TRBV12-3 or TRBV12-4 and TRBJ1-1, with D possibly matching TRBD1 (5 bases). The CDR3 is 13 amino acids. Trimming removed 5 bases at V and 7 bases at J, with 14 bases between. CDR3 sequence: CASSETKGIEAFF. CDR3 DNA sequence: TGTGCCAGCAGTGAGACAAAGGGGATTGAAGCTTTCTTT.

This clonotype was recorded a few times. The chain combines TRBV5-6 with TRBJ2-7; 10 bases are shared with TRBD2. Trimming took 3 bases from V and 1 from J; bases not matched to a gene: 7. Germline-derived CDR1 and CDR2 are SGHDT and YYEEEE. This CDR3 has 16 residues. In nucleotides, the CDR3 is TGTGCCAGCAGCTCGCCCACTAGCGGGAAGTCCTACGAGCAGTACTTC. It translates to CASSSPTSGKSYEQYF.

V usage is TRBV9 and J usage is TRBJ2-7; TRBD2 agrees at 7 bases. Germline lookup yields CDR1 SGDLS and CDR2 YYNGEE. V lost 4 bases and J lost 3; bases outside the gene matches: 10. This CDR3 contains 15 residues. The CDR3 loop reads CASSLGRGSFYEQYF. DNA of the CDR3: TGTGCCAGCAGCCTCGGGCGCGGGAGTTTCTACGAGCAGTACTTC. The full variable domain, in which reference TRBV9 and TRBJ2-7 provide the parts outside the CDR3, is DSGVTQTPKHLITATGQRVTLRCSPRSGDLSVYWYQQSLDQGLQFLIQYYNGEERAKGNILERFSAQQFPDLHSELNLSSLELGDSALYFCASSLGRGSFYEQYFGPGTRLTVT.

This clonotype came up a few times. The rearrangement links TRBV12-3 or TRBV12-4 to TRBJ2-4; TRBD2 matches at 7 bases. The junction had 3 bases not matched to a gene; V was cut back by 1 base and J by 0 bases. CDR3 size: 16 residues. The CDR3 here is CASSLERGLAKNIQYF. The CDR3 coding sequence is TGTGCCAGCAGTTTAGAGCGGGGCTTAGCCAAAAACATTCAGTACTTC.

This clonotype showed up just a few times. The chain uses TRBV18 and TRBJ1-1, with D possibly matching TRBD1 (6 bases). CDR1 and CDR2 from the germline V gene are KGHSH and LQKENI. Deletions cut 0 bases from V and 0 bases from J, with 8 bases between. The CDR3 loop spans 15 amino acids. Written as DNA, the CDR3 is TGTGCCAGCTCACCACCGGGGACATTGAACACTGAAGCTTTCTTT. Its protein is CASSPPGTLNTEAFF.

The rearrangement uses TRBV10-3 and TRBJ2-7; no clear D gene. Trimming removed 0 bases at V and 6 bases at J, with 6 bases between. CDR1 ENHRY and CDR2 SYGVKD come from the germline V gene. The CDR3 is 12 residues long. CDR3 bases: TGTGCCATCAGTGAGTCGAGACCCGAGCAGTACTTC. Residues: CAISESRPEQYF.

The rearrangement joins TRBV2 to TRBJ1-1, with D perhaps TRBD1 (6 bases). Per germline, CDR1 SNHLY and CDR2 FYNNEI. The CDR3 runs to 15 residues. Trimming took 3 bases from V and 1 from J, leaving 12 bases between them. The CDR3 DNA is TGTGCCAGCAGTGAGCTGGGACACCAGAACACTGAAGCTTTCTTT. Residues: CASSELGHQNTEAFF.

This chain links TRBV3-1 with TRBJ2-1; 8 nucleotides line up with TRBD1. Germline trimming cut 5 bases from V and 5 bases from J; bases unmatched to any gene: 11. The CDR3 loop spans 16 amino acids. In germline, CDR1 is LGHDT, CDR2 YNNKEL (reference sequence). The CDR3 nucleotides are TGTGCCAGCAGCTACGGATACGGGACAGGTAACAATGAGCAGTTCTTC. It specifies CASSYGYGTGNNEQFF.

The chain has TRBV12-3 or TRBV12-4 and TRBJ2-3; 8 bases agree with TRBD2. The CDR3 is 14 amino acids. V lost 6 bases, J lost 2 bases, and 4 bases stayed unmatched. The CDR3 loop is CASSPSGYTDTQYF. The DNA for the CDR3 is TGTGCCAGCAGCCCTAGCGGGTACACAGATACGCAGTATTTT.

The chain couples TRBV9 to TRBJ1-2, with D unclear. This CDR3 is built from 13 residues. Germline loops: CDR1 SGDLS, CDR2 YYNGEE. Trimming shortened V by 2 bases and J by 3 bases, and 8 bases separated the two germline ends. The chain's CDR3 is CASSVAEDYGYTF. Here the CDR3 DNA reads TGTGCCAGCAGCGTCGCCGAGGACTATGGCTACACCTTC.

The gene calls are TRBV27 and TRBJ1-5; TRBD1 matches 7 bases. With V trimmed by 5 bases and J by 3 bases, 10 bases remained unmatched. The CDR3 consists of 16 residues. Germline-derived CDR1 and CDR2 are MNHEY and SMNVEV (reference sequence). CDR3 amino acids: CASSPNRGSSNQPQHF. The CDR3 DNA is TGTGCCAGCAGTCCTAACAGGGGATCGTCCAATCAGCCCCAGCATTTT.

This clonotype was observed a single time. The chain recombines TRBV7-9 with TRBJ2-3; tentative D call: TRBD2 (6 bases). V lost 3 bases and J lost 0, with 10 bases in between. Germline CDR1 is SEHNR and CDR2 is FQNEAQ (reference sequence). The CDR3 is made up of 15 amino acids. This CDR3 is CASSLGGWSTDTQYF. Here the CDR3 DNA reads TGTGCCAGCAGCTTGGGGGGTTGGAGCACAGATACGCAGTATTTT.

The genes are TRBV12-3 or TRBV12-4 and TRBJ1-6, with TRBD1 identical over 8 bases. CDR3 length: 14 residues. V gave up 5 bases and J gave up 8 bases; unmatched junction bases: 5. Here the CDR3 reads CASSPYRGDSPLHF. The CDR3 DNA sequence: TGTGCCAGCAGTCCTTACAGGGGGGATTCACCCCTCCACTTT.

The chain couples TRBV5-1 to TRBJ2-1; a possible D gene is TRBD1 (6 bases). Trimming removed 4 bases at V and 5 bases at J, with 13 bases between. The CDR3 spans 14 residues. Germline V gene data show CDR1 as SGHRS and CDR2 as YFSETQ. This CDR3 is CASSRTGPHNEQFF. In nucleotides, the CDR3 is TGCGCCAGCAGCCGAACAGGGCCTCACAATGAGCAGTTCTTC.

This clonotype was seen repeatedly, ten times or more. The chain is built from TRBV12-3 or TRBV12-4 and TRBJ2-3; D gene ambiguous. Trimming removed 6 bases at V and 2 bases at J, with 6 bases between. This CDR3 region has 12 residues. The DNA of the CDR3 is TGTGCCAGCAGCTGGGTCACAGATACGCAGTATTTT. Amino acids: CASSWVTDTQYF.

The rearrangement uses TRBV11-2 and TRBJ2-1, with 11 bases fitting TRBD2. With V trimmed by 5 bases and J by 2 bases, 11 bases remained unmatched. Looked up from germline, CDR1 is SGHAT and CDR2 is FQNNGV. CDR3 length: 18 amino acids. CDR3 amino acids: CASSTNPNSGGAYNEQFF. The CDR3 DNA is TGTGCCAGCAGCACGAACCCCAATAGCGGGGGGGCCTACAATGAGCAGTTCTTC.

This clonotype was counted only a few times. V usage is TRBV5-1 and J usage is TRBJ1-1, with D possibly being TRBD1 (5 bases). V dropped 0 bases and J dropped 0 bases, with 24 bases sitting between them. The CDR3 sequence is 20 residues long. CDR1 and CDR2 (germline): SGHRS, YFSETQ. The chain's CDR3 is CASSLARQGGESGMNTEAFF. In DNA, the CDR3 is TGCGCCAGCAGCTTGGCCCGGCAGGGCGGTGAATCGGGTATGAACACTGAAGCTTTCTTT.

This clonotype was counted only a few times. CDR3 sequence: CSASPQAFGANVLTF. DNA for the CDR3: TGCAGTGCTAGCCCTCAGGCCTTTGGGGCCAACGTCCTGACTTTC. The V gene is TRBV20-1, the J gene TRBJ2-6; D gene unclear. Trimming took 3 bases from V and 3 from J, leaving 12 bases between them. The V gene's germline CDR1 is DFQATT and CDR2 SNEGSKA (reference sequence). This CDR3 comprises 15 residues.

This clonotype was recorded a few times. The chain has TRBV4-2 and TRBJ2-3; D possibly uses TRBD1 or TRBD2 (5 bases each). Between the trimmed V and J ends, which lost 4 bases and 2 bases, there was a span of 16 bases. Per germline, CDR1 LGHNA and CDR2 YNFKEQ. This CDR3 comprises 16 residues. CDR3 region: CASSRARGETTDTQYF. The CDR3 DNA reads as TGTGCCAGCAGCCGGGCTCGGGGCGAGACCACAGATACGCAGTATTTT.